This TCR beta chain derives from a study of T cell clonality in common variable immunodeficiency. General study findings and limits: Fewer TCRbeta clones were shared among CVID subjects than controls. In common variable immunodeficiency, TCR beta chains reportedly carried fewer deletions and N-nucleotide insertions.

Profiling relied on immunoSEQ multiplex PCR, and the TCRdb table lists in-frame clones only, not all of them. Captured here are tens of thousands of clones, none seen once; the top ten comprise roughly 28%. This clone was picked up many times. The antigen is unknown. The CDR3 end is not reached by the read, which stops 3 residues before it; the germline J gene fills it in. The CDR3 spans 14 residues. After removal of 0 bases from V and 7 bases from J, the junction contained 6 bases not matched to a gene. Germline V gives CDR1 GTSNPN, CDR2 SVGIG (reference sequence). V is TRBV30 and J is TRBJ1-5; 7 bases line up with TRBD1. Sequencing input: peripheral blood mononuclear cells. The sequence was obtained from a human donor with common variable immunodeficiency. The CDR3 sequence: CAWSVGQGGQPQHF. Partial CDR3 DNA: TGTGCCTGGAGTGTAGGTCAGGGGGGCCAGCCC. The variable domain in full, completed from reference TRBV30 and TRBJ1-5, reads SQTIHQWPATLVQPVGSPLSLECTVEGTSNPNLYWYRQAAGRGLQLLFYSVGIGQISSEVPQNLSASRPQDRQFILSSKKLLLSDSGFYLCAWSVGQGGQPQHFGDGTRLSIL.